This TCR beta chain is from a study of CD8 T cells in ankylosing spondylitis (dated 2017 in TCRdb). Describing the broader study: T cell receptor beta repertoires were profiled in healthy donors and ankylosing spondylitis patients so that disease-linked TCR variants could be found. In total, the full study cohort was made up of 110 or so healthy donors and 25 ankylosing spondylitis patients. Peripheral blood samples were taken, and synovial fluid was additionally collected from ankylosing spondylitis patients.

At least ten counts were recorded for this clonotype. Which antigen it targets is not known. Base qualities are missing; no much larger clone stands one base away. V is pared back by 2 bases and J by 5 bases, with 9 bases lying between the germline termini. From cysteine to phenylalanine, the CDR3 is 13 amino acids long. This entry keeps only the CDR3 DNA: 39 bases, framed from base 1. The paper's findings and limits, for the study overall: A CD8+ phenotype was shown by the disease-linked clones, which were found at relatively low frequencies in peripheral blood. The disease-linked clones were reported as significantly enriched in matched synovial fluid samples from ankylosing spondylitis patients. Some motif variants had previously been reported in the synovial fluid and blood of reactive arthritis patients, which suggests shared mechanisms of disease initiation. Blood from ankylosing spondylitis patients appeared to be characterized by a TCR beta motif composed of eight or nine highly homologous amino acid variants.

The reads were generated on an Illumina HiSeq 2500. Quantitative 5'-RACE with molecular barcodes was the method used to prepare the TCR beta libraries. Regarding the original processing steps: A new computational method, built on a probabilistic model of VDJ rearrangement, was used to identify disease-linked TCR variants. TCRdb reprocessed the public reads (quality trimming at Q25 with fastp, clone calling with MiXCR) and kept in-frame beta chains. Identical CDR3 proteins give one entry, which carries the most common genes and DNA. The V and J calls follow TCRdb's processing rather than the paper's. Counted in this sample were 200,000 to 250,000 distinct CDR3 sequences; around 7.9% of them appeared once. The ten largest clones take up approximately 15% of the sample.

The source of this sequence is a male donor with ankylosing spondylitis. In this chain, TRBV12-3 or TRBV12-4 is recombined with TRBJ2-5; the D segment cannot be called with confidence. The sequenced sample was blood, either unsorted or a sorted T cell fraction (not recorded which). For the CDR3, the sequence is CASSLPPAETQYF. The DNA sequence is TGTGCCAGCAGTTTACCGCCAGCGGAGACCCAGTACTTC.